This T cell receptor beta chain was recovered during a study of beta chain features in type 1 diabetes. Across the study: Cell yields, gender and age were similar in healthy donors and patients. Study-wide points: There was a moderate but significant shortening of TCRB CDR3s in all four CD4+ subsets of Type 1 diabetes patients. PCR might pick shorter templates more often, in the same way for patients and controls.

As every portion of the isolated RNA was reverse transcribed, the sequencing read expressed TCRB transcripts. Clones were read by immunoSEQ multiplex PCR, and TCRdb kept only the in-frame ones, dropping some. Counted here are 300,000 to 450,000 clones, over 9% occurring once; the ten biggest clones make up about 0.6%. Germline CDR1 and CDR2: MNHEY and SVGAGI. This CDR3 is 14 amino acids long. Between the trimmed V and J ends, which lost 5 bases and 8 bases, there was a span of 18 bases. Every sorted population was more than 95% pure. Points on this clone: Its cognate antigen is unknown.

The sequence was obtained from a man under 40 with type 1 diabetes. The chain is built from TRBV6-5 and TRBJ1-1; maybe TRBD1 (5 bases). Sequencing used central memory CD4+ T cells from blood. CDR3 amino acids: CASSPGGGYGEAFF. CDR3 sequence (DNA): TGTGCCAGCAGTCCGGGCGGGGGGTACGGGGAAGCTTTCTTT.